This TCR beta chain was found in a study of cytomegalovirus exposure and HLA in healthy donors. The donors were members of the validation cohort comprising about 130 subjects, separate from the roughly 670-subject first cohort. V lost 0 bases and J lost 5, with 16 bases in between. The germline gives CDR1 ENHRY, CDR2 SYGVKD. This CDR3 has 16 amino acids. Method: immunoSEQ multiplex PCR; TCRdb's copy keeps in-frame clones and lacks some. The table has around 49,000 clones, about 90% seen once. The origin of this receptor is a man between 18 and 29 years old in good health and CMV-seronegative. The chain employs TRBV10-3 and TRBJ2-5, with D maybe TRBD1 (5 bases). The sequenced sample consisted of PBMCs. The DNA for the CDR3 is TGTGCCATCAGTGAGTCTAGGGCAGGGAATTCGGAGACCCAGTACTTC. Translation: CAISESRAGNSETQYF.